The clone carrying this T cell receptor (beta chain) was seen only once. Its target is unknown. The source of the sample is a study of T cells in tuberculosis. Across the whole study: In South Africa, adults with active tuberculosis were compared with IGRA-negative and latently infected IGRA-positive adolescents. Study outcomes and limitations: Active tuberculosis TCR-alpha repertoires lay closer to GMM-specific TCRs than IGRA-negative controls, suggesting clonal expansion. Smaller alpha distances in active tuberculosis partly reflected shorter CDR3-alpha lengths.

Sequencing was performed with immunoSEQ multiplex PCR; in TCRdb, only in-frame clones are kept and a portion is missing. The repertoire includes 25,000 or so clones, 85% to 90% of them detected once, and roughly 6% sits in the top ten. The source material was PBMCs. This clonotype originated in a donor aged 10-29 years with latent tuberculosis or without tuberculosis infection.

The CDR3 nucleotides read TGTGCCAGCAGTTACGGGCAGGGGAGTTCACCCCTCCACTTT. Translating it yields CASSYGQGSSPLHF. V gene TRBV6-5 combines with J gene TRBJ1-6, with D maybe TRBD1 (6 bases). The CDR3 length is 14 residues. Germline V gene data show CDR1 as MNHEY and CDR2 as SVGAGI. Trimming removed 2 bases at V and 9 bases at J, with 11 bases between.